This T cell receptor beta chain came from a study of a mutant IDH1 vaccine in newly diagnosed glioma. Turning to the study itself: In weeks 1, 3, 5, 7, 11, 15, 19 and 23, patients were immunized, eight times in all. Treated patients comprised 62.5% males and approximately 40% females, mean age roughly 40 years. Before enrollment, patients got radiotherapy alone, temozolomide alone, or mostly the combination.

Noted time point: week 23, last vaccination. What each vaccine dose contained was 300 ug of mutant IDH1 20-mer peptide, accompanied by topical imiquimod. This CDR3 region has 11 residues. CDR1 MRHNA and CDR2 SNTAGT come from the germline V gene. V dropped 6 bases and J dropped 8 bases, with 10 bases sitting between them. Broader study findings: Among all patients, vaccine-induced immune responses occurred in around 94%.

Concerning this clone: Its antigen is currently unknown.

The protocol was immunoSEQ multiplex PCR, while the TCRdb copy is restricted to in-frame clones and leaves out a portion. The sample lists over 50,000 clones, approximately 87% seen once, with 13% in the top ten. The sample here was PBMCs, taken from a glioma patient whose treatment included an IDH1 peptide vaccine. J is TRBJ1-2 and V is TRBV6-4, with D possibly being TRBD1 (5 bases). This sequence was found in a man younger than 30 with glioma. CDR3 sequence: CASRGVDGYTF. The CDR3 DNA is TGTGCCAGCAGGGGGGTTGACGGCTACACCTTC.